This T cell receptor (beta chain) was recorded in a study of cytomegalovirus exposure and HLA in healthy donors. About the research overall: From donors who were HLA-typed, an early data release held 81 million or so unique TCRs. Study-wide results and limits: It was reportedly the case that the classifier diagnosed cytomegalovirus status with high specificity and sensitivity.

Use of 60 Vbeta and 13 Jbeta primers characterized the PCR. Here immunoSEQ multiplex PCR was the method, and the copy in TCRdb shows in-frame clones only, minus some. The table includes 150,000 to 200,000 clones, 68% detected once. With regard to this clone: Its antigen is undetermined.

The sample taken for sequencing was PBMCs. The sequence was collected from a young woman in good health and CMV-seropositive.

The CDR3 spells CASWRGPLEETQYF. CDR3 nucleotides: TGTGCCAGCTGGCGGGGGCCGCTTGAAGAGACCCAGTACTTC. The chain has TRBV6-5 and TRBJ2-5; possibly TRBD2 for D (7 bases). CDR1 MNHEY and CDR2 SVGAGI come from the germline V gene. V lost 8 bases and J lost 3, with 16 bases in between. This CDR3 is built from 14 residues.